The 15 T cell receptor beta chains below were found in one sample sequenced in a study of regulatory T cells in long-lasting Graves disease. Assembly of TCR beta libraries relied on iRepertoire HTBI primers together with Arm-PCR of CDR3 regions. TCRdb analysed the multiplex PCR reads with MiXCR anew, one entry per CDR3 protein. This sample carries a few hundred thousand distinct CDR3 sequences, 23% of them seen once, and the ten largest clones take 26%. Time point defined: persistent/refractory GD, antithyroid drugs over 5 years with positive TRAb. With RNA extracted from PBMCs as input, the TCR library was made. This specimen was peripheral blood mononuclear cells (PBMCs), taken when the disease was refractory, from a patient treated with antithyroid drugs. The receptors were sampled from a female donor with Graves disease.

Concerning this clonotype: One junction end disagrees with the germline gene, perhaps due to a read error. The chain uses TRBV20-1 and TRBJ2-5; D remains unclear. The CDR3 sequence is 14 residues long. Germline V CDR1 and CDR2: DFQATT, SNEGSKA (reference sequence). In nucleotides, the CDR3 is TGCAGTGCTCCGGGCGTACTGGGCCAAGAGACCCGGTACTTC. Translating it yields CSAPGVLGQETRYF.

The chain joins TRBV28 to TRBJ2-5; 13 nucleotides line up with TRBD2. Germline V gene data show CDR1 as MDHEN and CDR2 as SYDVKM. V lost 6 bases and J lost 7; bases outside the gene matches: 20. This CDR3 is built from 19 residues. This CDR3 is CASSPRRLAGGLQEWTQYF. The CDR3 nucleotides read TGTGCCAGCAGCCCGCGTAGACTAGCGGGGGGTCTTCAGGAGTGGACCCAGTACTTC.

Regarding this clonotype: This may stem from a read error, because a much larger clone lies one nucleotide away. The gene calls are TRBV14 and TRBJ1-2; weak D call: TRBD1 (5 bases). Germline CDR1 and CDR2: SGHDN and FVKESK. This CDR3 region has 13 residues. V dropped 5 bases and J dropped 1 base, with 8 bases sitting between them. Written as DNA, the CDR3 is TGTGCCAGCAGCGACCAGGGTAACTATGGCTACACCTTC. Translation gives CASSDQGNYGYTF.

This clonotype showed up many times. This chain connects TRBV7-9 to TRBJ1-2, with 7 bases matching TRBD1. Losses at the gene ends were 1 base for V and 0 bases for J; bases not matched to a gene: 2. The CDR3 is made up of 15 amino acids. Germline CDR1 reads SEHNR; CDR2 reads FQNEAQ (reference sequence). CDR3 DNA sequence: TGTGCCAGCAGCTTAGGGGACAGCGCTAACTATGGCTACACCTTC. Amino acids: CASSLGDSANYGYTF.

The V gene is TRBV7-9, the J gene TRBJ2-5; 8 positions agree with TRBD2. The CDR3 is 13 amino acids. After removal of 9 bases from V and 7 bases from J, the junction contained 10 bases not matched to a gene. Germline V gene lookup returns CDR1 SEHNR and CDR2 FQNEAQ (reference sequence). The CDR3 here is CASTPREGGTQYF. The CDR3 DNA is TGTGCCAGTACCCCCCGGGAGGGGGGGACCCAGTACTTC.

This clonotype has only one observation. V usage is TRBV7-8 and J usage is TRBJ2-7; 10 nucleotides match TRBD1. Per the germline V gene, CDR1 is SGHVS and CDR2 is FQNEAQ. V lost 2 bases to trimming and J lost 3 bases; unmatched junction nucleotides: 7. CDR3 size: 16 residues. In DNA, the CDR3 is TGTGCCAGCAGCTTAAGGCCGGGACAGGGGTACTACGAGCAGTACTTC. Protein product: CASSLRPGQGYYEQYF. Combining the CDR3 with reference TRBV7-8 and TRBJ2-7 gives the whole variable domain GAGVSQSPRYKVAKRGQDVALRCDPISGHVSLFWYQQALGQGPEFLTYFQNEAQLDKSGLPSDRFFAERPEGSVSTLKIQRTQQEDSAVYLCASSLRPGQGYYEQYFGPGTRLTVT.

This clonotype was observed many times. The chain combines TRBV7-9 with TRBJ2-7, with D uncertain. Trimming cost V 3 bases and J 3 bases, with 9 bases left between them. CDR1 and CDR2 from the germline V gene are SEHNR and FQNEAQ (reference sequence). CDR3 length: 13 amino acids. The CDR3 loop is CASSFSGYYEQYF. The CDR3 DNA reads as TGTGCCAGCAGCTTCTCGGGTTACTACGAGCAGTACTTC.

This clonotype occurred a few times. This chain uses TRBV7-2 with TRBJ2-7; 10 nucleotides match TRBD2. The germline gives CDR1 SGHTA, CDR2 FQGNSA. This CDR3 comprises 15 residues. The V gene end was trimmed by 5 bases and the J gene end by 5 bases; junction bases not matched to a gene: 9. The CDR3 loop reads CASSLSGRAEDEQYF. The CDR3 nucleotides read TGTGCCAGCAGCCTAAGCGGGAGGGCCGAAGACGAGCAGTACTTC.

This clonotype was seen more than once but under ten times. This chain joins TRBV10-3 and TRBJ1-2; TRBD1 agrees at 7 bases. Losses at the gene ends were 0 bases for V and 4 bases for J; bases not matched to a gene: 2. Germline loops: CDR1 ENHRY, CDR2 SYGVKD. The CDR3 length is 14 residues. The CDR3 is CAISESEGAYGYTF. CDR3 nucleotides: TGTGCCATCAGTGAGTCGGAGGGGGCCTATGGCTACACCTTC.

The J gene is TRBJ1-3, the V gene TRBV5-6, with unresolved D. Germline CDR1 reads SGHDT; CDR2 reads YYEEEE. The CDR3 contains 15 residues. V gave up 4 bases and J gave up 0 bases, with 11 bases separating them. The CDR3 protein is CASSLERISGNTIYF. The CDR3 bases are TGTGCCAGCAGCCTGGAGAGGATCTCTGGAAACACCATATATTTT.

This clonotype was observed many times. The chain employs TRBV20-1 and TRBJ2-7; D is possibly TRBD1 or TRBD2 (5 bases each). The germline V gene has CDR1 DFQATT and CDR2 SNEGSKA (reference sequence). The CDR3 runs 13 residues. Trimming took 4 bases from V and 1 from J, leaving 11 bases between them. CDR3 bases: TGCAGTGCTACGGGGCGTGGGTCCTACGAGCAGTACTTC. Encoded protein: CSATGRGSYEQYF.

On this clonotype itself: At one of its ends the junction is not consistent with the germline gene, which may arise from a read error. In DNA, the CDR3 is TGTGCCAGCAGCAAACGACAGGGGCTGTCCTGCGAGCAGTACTTC. Encoded protein: CASSKRQGLSCEQYF. The chain joins TRBV5-6 to TRBJ2-7; TRBD1 agrees at 8 bases. Germline V gene data show CDR1 as SGHDT and CDR2 as YYEEEE. CDR3 length equals 15 residues. The whole variable domain, filled in from reference TRBV5-6 and TRBJ2-7, reads DAGVTQSPTHLIKTRGQQVTLRCSPKSGHDTVSWYQQALGQGPQFIFQYYEEEERQRGNFPDRFSGHQFPNYSSELNVNALLLGDSALYLCASSKRQGLSCEQYFGPGTRLTVT.

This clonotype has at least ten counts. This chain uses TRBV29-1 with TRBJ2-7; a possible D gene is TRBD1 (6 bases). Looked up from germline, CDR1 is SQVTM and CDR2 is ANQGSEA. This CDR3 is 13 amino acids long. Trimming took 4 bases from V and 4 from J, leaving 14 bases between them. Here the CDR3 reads CSVAETGRYEQYF. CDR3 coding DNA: TGCAGCGTTGCGGAGACAGGTCGATACGAGCAGTACTTC.

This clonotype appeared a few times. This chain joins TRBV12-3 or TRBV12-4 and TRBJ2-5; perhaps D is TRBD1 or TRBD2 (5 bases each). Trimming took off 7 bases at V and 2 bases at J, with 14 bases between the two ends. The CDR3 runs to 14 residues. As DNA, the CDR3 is TGTGCCAGCATCCAATCCGGGACGCAAGAGACCCAGTACTTC. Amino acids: CASIQSGTQETQYF.

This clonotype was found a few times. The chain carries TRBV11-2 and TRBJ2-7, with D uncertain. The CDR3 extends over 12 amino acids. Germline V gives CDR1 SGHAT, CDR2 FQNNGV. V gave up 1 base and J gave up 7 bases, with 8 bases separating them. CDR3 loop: CASSLVHGEQYF. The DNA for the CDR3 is TGTGCCAGCAGCTTAGTGCATGGAGAGCAGTACTTC.